This T cell receptor beta chain was profiled in a study of spatial heterogeneity in lung cancer. The time point was: sample taken at primary tumor resection. Donation came from 70 or so patients with untreated early-stage non-small cell lung cancer. The authors sequenced whole RNA from tumor, nontumor lung or frozen PBMC without sorting. TCRdb used MiXCR to reprocess the 5' RACE reads, holding one entry per CDR3 protein. The sample lists more than 45,000 distinct CDR3 sequences, approximately 5.7% seen once, with around 10% in the top ten. This clonotype is medium-sized in the sample. As yet, its antigen is unknown. Study outcomes and limitations: TCRs found ubiquitously expanded in tumor appeared in blood more at resection than at follow-up.

CDR1 is SQVTM and CDR2 is ANQGSEA in the germline V gene. Deletions cut 0 bases from V and 5 bases from J, with 4 bases between. The CDR3 spans 12 residues. This clonotype originated in a male donor with early-stage non-small cell lung cancer. The specimen comprised PBMCs, sampled at surgery. V usage is TRBV29-1 and J usage is TRBJ2-2; D unresolved. The CDR3 sequence: CSVEEGTGELFF. In DNA, the CDR3 is TGCAGCGTTGAAGAGGGGACCGGGGAGCTGTTTTTT.